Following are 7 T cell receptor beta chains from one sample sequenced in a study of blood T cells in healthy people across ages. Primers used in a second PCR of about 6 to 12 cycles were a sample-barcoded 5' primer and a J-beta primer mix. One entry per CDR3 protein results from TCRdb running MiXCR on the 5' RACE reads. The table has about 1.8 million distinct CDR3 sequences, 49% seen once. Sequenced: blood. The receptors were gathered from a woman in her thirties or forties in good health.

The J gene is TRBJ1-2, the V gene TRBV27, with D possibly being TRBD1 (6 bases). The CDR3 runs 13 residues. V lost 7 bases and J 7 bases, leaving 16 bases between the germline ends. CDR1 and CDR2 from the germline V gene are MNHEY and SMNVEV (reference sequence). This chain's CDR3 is CASKPGGASGYTF. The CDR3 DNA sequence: TGTGCCAGCAAACCGGGGGGGGCAAGTGGCTACACCTTC.

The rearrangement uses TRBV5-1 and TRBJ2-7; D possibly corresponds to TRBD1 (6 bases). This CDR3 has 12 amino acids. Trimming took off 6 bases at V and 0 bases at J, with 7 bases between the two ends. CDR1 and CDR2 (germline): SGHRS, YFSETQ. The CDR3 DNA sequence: TGCGCCAGCAAGGACAGCTCCTACGAGCAGTACTTC. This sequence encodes CASKDSSYEQYF.

The CDR3 protein is CASSSNRLVQETQYF. The CDR3 DNA reads TGTGCCAGCAGCTCGAACCGACTAGTACAAGAGACCCAGTACTTC. J is TRBJ2-5 and V is TRBV11-2; the D gene is possibly TRBD2 (6 bases). Trimming pared 4 bases from V and 2 bases from J, leaving 14 bases between. This CDR3 is built from 15 residues. From germline, CDR1 is SGHAT and CDR2 FQNNGV.

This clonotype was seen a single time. This CDR3 reads CASSLQVRYNEQFF. The CDR3 DNA reads TGTGCCAGCAGTTTACAGGTCCGCTACAATGAGCAGTTCTTC. The rearrangement uses TRBV27 and TRBJ2-1; D remains unclear. The germline V gene has CDR1 MNHEY and CDR2 SMNVEV (reference sequence). The CDR3 is 14 residues long. V shed 2 bases and J shed 3 bases, with 8 bases lying between them.

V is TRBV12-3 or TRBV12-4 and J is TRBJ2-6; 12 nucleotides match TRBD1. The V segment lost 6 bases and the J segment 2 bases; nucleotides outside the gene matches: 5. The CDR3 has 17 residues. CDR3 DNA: TGTGCCAGCAGCAACCGGGACAGGGGGCCTGGGGCCAACGTCCTGACTTTC. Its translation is CASSNRDRGPGANVLTF.

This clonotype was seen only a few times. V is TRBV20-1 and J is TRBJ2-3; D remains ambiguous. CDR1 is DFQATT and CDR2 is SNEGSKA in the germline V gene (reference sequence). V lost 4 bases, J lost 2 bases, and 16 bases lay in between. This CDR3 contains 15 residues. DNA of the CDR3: TGCAGTGCTAAACCCCGCGTAACCGTCACAGATACGCAGTATTTT. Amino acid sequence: CSAKPRVTVTDTQYF.

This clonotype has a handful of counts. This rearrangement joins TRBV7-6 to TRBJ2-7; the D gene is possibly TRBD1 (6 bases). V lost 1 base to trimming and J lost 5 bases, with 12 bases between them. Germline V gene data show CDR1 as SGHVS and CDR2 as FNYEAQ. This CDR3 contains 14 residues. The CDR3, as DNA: TGTGCCAGCAGCTTAGACCCAGGGGTCCACGAGCAGTACTTC. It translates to CASSLDPGVHEQYF.